These 21 T cell receptor beta chains originate from one sample sequenced in a study of human T cells and chemical hapten exposure. Documented time point: patch test 2, 6 weeks after DPC sensitization. This sample's treatment: therapeutic diphenylcyclopropenone sensitization with weekly scalp DPC. TCRdb itself ran the RACE reads through MiXCR, one entry per CDR3 protein. The repertoire holds approximately 95,000 distinct CDR3 sequences, with roughly 10% as singletons. The sample consisted of whole blood, taken in connection with sensitization to the hapten diphenylcyclopropenone (DPC). Source of these receptors: a woman between 35 and 50 years old with alopecia areata. Some clones in this sample may be carry-over from other donors' samples.

The chain has TRBV29-1 and TRBJ1-5, with D tentatively TRBD1 (5 bases). The V and J ends lost 4 bases and 5 bases respectively, with 15 bases between them. The CDR3 has 14 residues. Germline V gene data show CDR1 as SQVTM and CDR2 as ANQGSEA. CDR3 amino acids: CSVVGFQGDQPQHF. CDR3 in DNA: TGCAGCGTTGTAGGGTTCCAGGGTGATCAGCCCCAGCATTTT.

The chain carries TRBV6-2 or TRBV6-3 and TRBJ2-1; 9 bases map to TRBD2. The CDR3 runs 14 residues. Germline CDR1 is MNHEY and CDR2 is SVGEGT. Losses at the gene ends were 2 bases for V and 10 bases for J; bases not matched to a gene: 6. The CDR3 DNA sequence: TGTGCCAGCAGTTACGCGGGACTAGCCGGGGAGCAGTTCTTC. This codes for CASSYAGLAGEQFF.

The J gene is TRBJ1-1, the V gene TRBV21-1; the DNA was not used to check the table's D call, TRBD1. TRBV21-1 is designated a pseudogene. This CDR3 contains 13 residues. The DNA for the CDR3 is TGTGCCAGCCTCACAGGGCCGAACACTGAAGCTTTCTTT. It is translated as CASLTGPNTEAFF.

As to this clonotype: Just one base apart from a much larger clone, this may be a read error. The rearrangement uses TRBV10-3 and TRBJ1-2; D not resolved. The CDR3 loop spans 13 amino acids. Germline loops: CDR1 ENHRY, CDR2 SYGVKD. The CDR3 is CAISASVNYGYIF. CDR3 DNA sequence: TGTGCCATCAGTGCGTCGGTGAACTATGGCTACATCTTC.

This clonotype came up many times. CDR3 in DNA: TGTGCCAGCAGCTTACTAGCCGTCGGACAAGAGACCCAGTACTTC. Translation gives CASSLLAVGQETQYF. The chain employs TRBV7-2 and TRBJ2-5; a weak D match, TRBD2 (5 bases). CDR3 length equals 15 residues. Germline V gene data show CDR1 as SGHTA and CDR2 as FQGNSA. Trimming stripped 2 bases from V and 2 bases from J, with 12 bases between.

This clonotype turned up a few times. The chain couples TRBV5-5 to TRBJ2-7; D is undetermined. V dropped 0 bases and J dropped 5 bases, with 12 bases sitting between them. The CDR3 has 14 amino acids. Germline V lookup: CDR1 SGHKS, CDR2 YYEKEE (reference sequence). The CDR3 region has the DNA TGTGCCAGCAGCTTGGGAATAGGCCCTGACGAGCAGTACTTC. Amino acids: CASSLGIGPDEQYF.

This clonotype came up many times. CDR3 DNA sequence: TGTGCCAGCAGCTTTAGCGGGAGTACGCGCAATGAGCAGTTCTTC. Protein sequence: CASSFSGSTRNEQFF. V and J are TRBV7-9 and TRBJ2-1, with 9 bases that match TRBD2. The CDR3 runs to 15 residues. Trimming at V came to 3 bases and at J to 6 bases, leaving 6 bases not matched to a gene. CDR1 and CDR2 from the germline V gene are SEHNR and FQNEAQ (reference sequence).

The chain combines TRBV20-1 with TRBJ1-6; D remains ambiguous. This CDR3 spans 15 amino acids. The ends were cut back, 0 bases at V and 7 bases at J, with 13 bases in the middle. From germline, CDR1 is DFQATT and CDR2 SNEGSKA (reference sequence). CDR3 residues: CSARDLGQLNSPLHF. In DNA form, the CDR3 reads TGCAGTGCTAGAGATCTTGGGCAGCTCAATTCACCCCTCCACTTT.

This clonotype came up a few times. This chain uses TRBV6-2 or TRBV6-3 with TRBJ1-4; D may be TRBD1 (6 bases). The CDR3 covers 14 residues. The germline gives CDR1 MNHEY, CDR2 SVGEGT. Trimming cost V 8 bases and J 2 bases, with 12 bases left between them. The CDR3 here is CASARDNTNEKLFF. DNA of the CDR3: TGTGCCAGCGCTCGGGACAATACTAATGAAAAACTGTTTTTT.

This clonotype was found many times. The chain carries TRBV29-1 and TRBJ1-5, with TRBD1 as a possible D gene (6 bases). The germline V and J ends were trimmed by 0 bases and 2 bases, with 8 bases remaining between them. The CDR3 has 14 amino acids. CDR1 is SQVTM and CDR2 is ANQGSEA in the germline V gene. CDR3 coding DNA: TGCAGCGTTGAAGAAGGGGGACGCAATCAGCCCCAGCATTTT. Protein: CSVEEGGRNQPQHF.

This clonotype has a count of ten or more. This rearrangement joins TRBV6-5 to TRBJ1-1, with D perhaps TRBD1 (5 bases). There are 15 residues in the CDR3. V dropped 2 bases and J dropped 0 bases, with 10 bases sitting between them. CDR1 and CDR2 (germline): MNHEY, SVGAGI. CDR3 bases: TGTGCCAGCAGTTACCGGGGCCTCTTGAACACTGAAGCTTTCTTT. Its protein product is CASSYRGLLNTEAFF.

This clonotype has at least ten counts. The V gene is TRBV6-1, the J gene TRBJ1-5; a weak D match, TRBD1 (5 bases). V was shortened by 0 bases and J by 3 bases, with 9 bases between the two germline ends. The CDR3 runs to 15 residues. Germline CDR1 and CDR2: MNHNS and SASEGT. The CDR3, as DNA: TGTGCCAGCAGTGAAGCAGGGGCCTACAATCAGCCCCAGCATTTT. Protein: CASSEAGAYNQPQHF.

This clonotype was recorded a few times. This rearrangement joins TRBV6-1 to TRBJ2-7; TRBD2 might be the D (6 bases). The V and J ends lost 1 base and 4 bases respectively, with 14 bases between them. The CDR3 loop spans 15 amino acids. Germline V gene sequence: CDR1 MNHNS, CDR2 SASEGT. Here the CDR3 reads CASSEDGGGVYEQYF. Here the CDR3 DNA reads TGTGCCAGCAGTGAAGACGGTGGAGGGGTTTACGAGCAGTACTTC.

The chain carries TRBV27 and TRBJ1-2; D is possibly TRBD1 (5 bases). Trimming stripped 2 bases from V and 1 base from J, with 14 bases between. Germline CDR1 and CDR2: MNHEY and SMNVEV (reference sequence). This CDR3 has 16 residues. The DNA for the CDR3 is TGTGCCAGCAGTTTAAATTCGGGGCGGGGTAACTATGGCTACACCTTC. Translated, it gives CASSLNSGRGNYGYTF.

This clonotype was seen at least ten times. The V gene is TRBV7-9, the J gene TRBJ1-3; no reliable D call. This CDR3 contains 15 residues. Germline CDR1 and CDR2: SEHNR and FQNEAQ (reference sequence). V was clipped by 1 base and J by 0 bases, with 7 bases between them. The CDR3 here is CASSLGLGSGNTIYF. DNA of the CDR3: TGTGCCAGCAGCTTAGGGTTGGGCTCTGGAAACACCATATATTTT. Variable domain in full (rest from reference TRBV7-9 and TRBJ1-3): DTGVSQNPRHKITKRGQNVTFRCDPISEHNRLYWYRQTLGQGPEFLTYFQNEAQLEKSRLLSDRFSAERPKGSFSTLEIQRTEQGDSAMYLCASSLGLGSGNTIYFGEGSWLTVV.

This clonotype came up many times. The chain joins TRBV11-2 to TRBJ2-1; TRBD1 is a possible D gene (5 bases). V lost 6 bases, J lost 10 bases, and 13 bases lay in between. Germline V gives CDR1 SGHAT, CDR2 FQNNGV. The CDR3 consists of 12 residues. CDR3 amino acids: CASSQQAGEQFF. The CDR3 bases are TGTGCCAGCAGTCAACAGGCCGGGGAGCAGTTCTTC.

This rearrangement joins TRBV2 to TRBJ1-1; D is perhaps TRBD1 (5 bases). The CDR3 covers 16 residues. Per germline, CDR1 SNHLY and CDR2 FYNNEI. Trimming removed 6 bases at V and 0 bases at J, with 17 bases between. CDR3 DNA: TGTGCCAGCAGCTACGGGACGGTAGTACTGAACACTGAAGCTTTCTTT. Translating gives CASSYGTVVLNTEAFF.

This clonotype was observed at least ten times. The gene calls are TRBV12-5 and TRBJ1-1; perhaps TRBD1 as D (6 bases). Germline CDR1 reads LGHNT; CDR2 reads FRNRAP. Trimming stripped 4 bases from V and 4 bases from J, with 16 bases between. This CDR3 comprises 15 residues. Here the CDR3 reads CASGSRRLRGTEAFF. The CDR3 coding sequence is TGTGCTAGTGGTTCCCGAAGACTCAGGGGCACTGAAGCTTTCTTT.

This clonotype was found many times. The chain is built from TRBV3-1 and TRBJ1-1, with TRBD1 matching 7 bases. Germline V gene lookup returns CDR1 LGHDT and CDR2 YNNKEL (reference sequence). Trimming removed 7 bases from V and 1 base from J; junction bases left unmatched: 3. The length of the CDR3 is 13 residues. The CDR3 DNA reads as TGTGCCAGCACCCGACAGGGGAACACTGAAGCTTTCTTT. Protein product: CASTRQGNTEAFF.

This clonotype was detected many times. This rearrangement joins TRBV13 to TRBJ2-7; 7 positions agree with TRBD2. This CDR3 region has 14 residues. Germline CDR1 is PRHDT and CDR2 is FYEKMQ (reference sequence). Unmatched junction bases numbered 12, after V lost 6 bases and J lost 7 bases. Here the CDR3 reads CASRARGDEGEQYF. CDR3 bases: TGTGCCAGCAGGGCACGGGGGGACGAGGGAGAGCAGTACTTC.

This clonotype was detected many times. V is TRBV5-1 and J is TRBJ2-6; D is uncertain. This CDR3 is 16 amino acids long. Trimming cost V 0 bases and J 0 bases, with 7 bases left between them. Per germline, CDR1 SGHRS and CDR2 YFSETQ. This CDR3 is CASSLVLSSGANVLTF. The CDR3 coding sequence is TGCGCCAGCAGCTTGGTATTAAGCTCTGGGGCCAACGTCCTGACTTTC.